Given below is one T cell receptor (beta chain) in context. The antigen is unknown. The junction and the germline gene differ at one end; a read error may be behind it. This entry belongs to a study of blood T cells in healthy people across ages. Findings of the study overall: More naive CD4+ cells and higher diversity marked long-lived donors relative to aged donors.

CDR1 is DFQATT, CDR2 SNEGSKA, per germline (reference sequence). The CDR3 loop spans 13 amino acids. A second PCR of 7 to 11 cycles used a sample-barcoded 5' primer and a J-beta primer mix. Each cDNA molecule was tagged by a template-switch adaptor with 12 random nucleotides. MiXCR, run by TCRdb on the 5' RACE reads, gives a single entry per CDR3 protein. The profile shows approximately 780,000 distinct CDR3 sequences, roughly 24% of them singletons. These same data were also listed under a study on T cells of mothers and their children. That paper states: Overlap measured in related mother-child pairs was slightly, non-significantly higher than in unrelated pairs.

Input material: blood. The chain is built from TRBV20-1 and TRBJ2-5, with 12 bases aligning to TRBD2. This TCR was sampled from a boy between 10 and 17 years old in good health. The CDR3 DNA reads TGCAGTGCCCCTAGCGGGGGGGCCTGGGAGCAGCTCTTC. This codes for CSAPSGGAWEQLF.